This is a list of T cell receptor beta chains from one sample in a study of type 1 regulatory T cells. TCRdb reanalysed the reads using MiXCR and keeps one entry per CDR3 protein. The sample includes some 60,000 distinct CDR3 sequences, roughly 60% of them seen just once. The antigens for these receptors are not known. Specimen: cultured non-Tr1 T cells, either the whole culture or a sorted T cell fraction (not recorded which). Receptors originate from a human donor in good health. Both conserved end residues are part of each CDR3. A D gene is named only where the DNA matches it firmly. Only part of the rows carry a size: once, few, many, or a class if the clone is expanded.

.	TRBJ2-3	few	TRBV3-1	CASSPPGNTQYF	TGTGCCAGCAGCCCGCCGGGAAATACGCAGTATTTT
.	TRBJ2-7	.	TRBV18	CASSPPGIRLHGQYF	TGTGCCAGCTCACCACCGGGTATCCGACTACACGGACAGTACTTC
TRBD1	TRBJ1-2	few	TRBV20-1	CSAPGQGPYGYTF	TGCAGTGCTCCCGGACAGGGACCCTATGGCTACACCTTC
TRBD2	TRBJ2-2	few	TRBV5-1	CASSPGLAGENTGELFF	TGCGCCAGCAGCCCAGGACTAGCGGGAGAGAACACCGGGGAGCTGTTTTTT
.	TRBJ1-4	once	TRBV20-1	CSAQQGTNEKLLF	TGCAGTGCTCAACAGGGAACTAATGAAAAACTGCTTTTT
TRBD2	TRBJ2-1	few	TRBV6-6	CASSYSGFSGVYNEQFF	TGTGCCAGCAGTTACTCTGGATTCAGCGGGGTATACAATGAGCAGTTCTTC
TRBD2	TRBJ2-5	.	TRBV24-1	CATSGREGQETQYF	TGTGCCACCAGTGGGCGGGAGGGCCAAGAGACCCAGTACTTC
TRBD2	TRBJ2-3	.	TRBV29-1	CSVASGSWKDTQYF	TGCAGCGTTGCTAGCGGGAGTTGGAAAGATACGCAGTATTTT
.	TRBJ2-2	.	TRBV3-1	CASRPTYATGELFF	TGTGCCAGCAGGCCTACCTATGCCACCGGGGAGCTGTTTTTT
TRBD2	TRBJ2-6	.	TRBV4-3	CASSQESGAGANVLTF	TGCGCCAGCAGCCAAGAGAGCGGGGCTGGGGCCAACGTCCTGACTTTC
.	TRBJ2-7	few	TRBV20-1	CSARDIQSSYEQYF	TGCAGTGCTAGAGACATCCAGAGCTCCTACGAGCAGTACTTC
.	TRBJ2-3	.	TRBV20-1	CSARDLAAATDTQYF	TGCAGTGCTAGAGATCTAGCTGCTGCCACAGATACGCAGTATTTT
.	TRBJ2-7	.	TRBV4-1	CTSSQGSLNEQYF	TGCACCAGCAGCCAAGGAAGCCTCAACGAGCAGTACTTC
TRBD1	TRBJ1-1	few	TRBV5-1	CASRAGTGGTEAFF	TGCGCCAGCAGGGCCGGGACAGGGGGCACTGAAGCTTTCTTT
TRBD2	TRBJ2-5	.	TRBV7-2	CASSLPSQTSGAEETQYF	TGTGCCAGCAGCTTGCCCTCACAGACTAGCGGGGCTGAAGAGACCCAGTACTTC
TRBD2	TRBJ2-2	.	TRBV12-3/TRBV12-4	CASSPSLGTSGAGNTGELFF	TGTGCCAGCAGCCCTTCCCTTGGGACTAGCGGGGCCGGGAACACCGGGGAGCTGTTTTTT
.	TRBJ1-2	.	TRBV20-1	CSARELAVGYTF	TGCAGTGCTAGGGAGCTGGCTGTAGGCTACACCTTC
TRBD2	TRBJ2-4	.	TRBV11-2	CASTLAGNENIQYF	TGTGCCAGCACCCTAGCGGGAAACGAAAACATTCAGTACTTC
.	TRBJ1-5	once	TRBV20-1	CSARDSARVNQPQHF	TGCAGTGCTAGAGATAGTGCGAGGGTCAATCAGCCCCAGCATTTT
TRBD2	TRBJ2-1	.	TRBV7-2	CASSLGDYEQFF	TGTGCCAGCAGCTTAGGGGACTACGAGCAGTTCTTC
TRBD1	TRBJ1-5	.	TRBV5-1	CASSLGGTANQPQHF	TGCGCCAGCAGCTTGGGTGGGACAGCAAATCAGCCCCAGCATTTT
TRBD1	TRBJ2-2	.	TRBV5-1	CASSSRDRVGGELFF	TGCGCCAGCAGCTCGCGGGACAGGGTAGGCGGGGAGCTGTTTTTT
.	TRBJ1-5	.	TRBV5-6	CASSLGWDADQPQHF	TGTGCCAGCAGCTTGGGATGGGACGCAGATCAGCCCCAGCATTTT
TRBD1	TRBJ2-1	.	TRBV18	CASSPRTGGINEQFF	TGTGCCAGCTCACCACGGACAGGGGGAATCAATGAGCAGTTCTTC
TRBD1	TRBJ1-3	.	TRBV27	CASRRQGSSGNTIYF	TGTGCCAGCAGGCGACAGGGCTCCTCTGGAAACACCATATATTTT
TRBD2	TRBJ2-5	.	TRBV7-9	CASRPGTSGSRRETQYF	TGTGCCAGCAGACCCGGGACTAGCGGGAGCAGGAGAGAGACCCAGTACTTC
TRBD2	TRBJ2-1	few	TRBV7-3	CASSPYNSGRNEQFF	TGTGCCAGCAGCCCCTATAACAGCGGGAGAAATGAGCAGTTCTTC
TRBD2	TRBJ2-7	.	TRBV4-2	CASSQEWASGDYEQYF	TGTGCCAGCAGCCAAGAATGGGCTAGCGGGGATTACGAGCAGTACTTC
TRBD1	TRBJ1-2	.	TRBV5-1	CASSLATGVGNYGYTF	TGCGCCAGCAGCTTGGCGACAGGGGTAGGAAACTATGGCTACACCTTC
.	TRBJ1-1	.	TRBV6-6	CAGVSGWSPGAEAFF	TGTGCCGGGGTTAGTGGGTGGAGCCCGGGGGCTGAAGCTTTCTTT
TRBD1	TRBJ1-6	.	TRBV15	CATSREGGADSPLHF	TGTGCCACCAGCAGAGAAGGGGGCGCGGATTCACCCCTCCACTTT
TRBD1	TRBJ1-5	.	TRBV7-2	CASSPGQGSYQPQHF	TGTGCCAGCAGCCCGGGACAGGGTTCTTATCAGCCCCAGCATTTT
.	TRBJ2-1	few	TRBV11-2	CASSSLPGYNEQFF	TGTGCCAGCAGCTCCCTGCCGGGATACAATGAGCAGTTCTTC
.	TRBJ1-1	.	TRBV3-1	CASSLGLNTEAFF	TGTGCCAGCAGCCTCGGATTGAACACTGAAGCTTTCTTT
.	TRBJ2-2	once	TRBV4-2	CASSQDATITGELFF	TGTGCCAGCAGCCAAGATGCTACGATCACCGGGGAGCTGTTTTTT
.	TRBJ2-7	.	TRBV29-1	CSGITGYEQYF	TGCAGCGGGATTACTGGGTACGAGCAGTACTTC
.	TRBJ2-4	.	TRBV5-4	CASSITQVVGKNIQYF	TGTGCCAGCAGCATTACTCAGGTTGTCGGCAAAAACATTCAGTACTTC
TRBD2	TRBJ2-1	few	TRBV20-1	CSAPNPREGHGNEQFF	TGCAGTGCCCCGAACCCGCGGGAGGGCCACGGGAATGAGCAGTTCTTC
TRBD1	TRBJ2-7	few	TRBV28	CASSSGQGSYEQYF	TGTGCCAGCAGTTCGGGACAGGGCTCCTACGAGCAGTACTTC
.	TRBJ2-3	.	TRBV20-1	CSARVFLEGDTQYF	TGCAGTGCTAGAGTCTTCCTAGAGGGAGATACGCAGTATTTT
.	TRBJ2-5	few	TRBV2	CASTGPRVLSQETQYF	TGTGCCAGCACCGGACCCCGGGTTTTGTCCCAAGAGACCCAGTACTTC